This TCR beta chain was identified during a study of molecular identifiers for immune sequencing clone quantification. TCRdb redid the calling of the PCR reads with MiXCR, one entry per CDR3 protein. The repertoire holds some 320,000 distinct CDR3 sequences, with 20% to 25% as singletons. Regarding the study as a whole: Clones carrying above 20 RNA copies accounted for over 98% of effector molecules, under 1% in naive cells. Spiked Jurkat TCR RNA equivalent to one cell was reportedly detectable in around 980,000 naive cells.

The CDR3 contains 14 residues. V was cut by 3 bases and J by 1 base, with 10 bases left in between. Germline V lookup: CDR1 LNHDA, CDR2 SQIVND (reference sequence). This clonotype appeared many times. Its antigen is undetermined. The sample consisted of naive CD8+ T cells from blood, with Jurkat cell RNA spiked in. Subset noted: FACS-sorted CD8+CD4-CCR7+CD45RA+ naive T cells. This clonotype was obtained from a human donor in good health. Some libraries in this study had Jurkat cell RNA spiked in. V is TRBV19 and J is TRBJ2-7; possibly TRBD2 for D (5 bases). The CDR3 sequence: CASSIRTSSYEQYF. In DNA form, the CDR3 reads TGTGCCAGTAGTATCCGGACTTCGTCCTACGAGCAGTACTTC.